The 5 T cell receptor beta chains below all came from one sample that was sequenced in a study of blood T cell repertoires in COVID-19. Sequencing was performed with immunoSEQ multiplex PCR; in TCRdb, only in-frame clones are kept and a portion is missing. The table records approximately 170,000 clones, around 85% of them present only once. The sequenced sample consisted of peripheral blood. These receptors were taken from a woman in her 70s with acute or convalescent COVID-19.

V is TRBV18 and J is TRBJ1-2, with 7 bases aligning to TRBD1. The CDR3 has 14 residues. In germline, CDR1 is KGHSH, CDR2 LQKENI. V was pared by 5 bases and J by 6 bases, with 9 bases of the junction left unmatched. The CDR3: CASSGVDRVNGYTF. The CDR3 DNA reads TGTGCCAGCTCAGGAGTTGACAGGGTGAATGGCTACACCTTC.

The J gene is TRBJ1-1, the V gene TRBV5-6, with TRBD1 matching over 8 bases. The CDR3 is 16 amino acids. Germline CDR1 and CDR2: SGHDT and YYEEEE. J gave up 1 base and V 4 bases, and 9 bases lay outside the gene matches. CDR3 coding DNA: TGTGCCAGCAGCCGTTTAATAGGACAGGGGAACACTGAAGCTTTCTTT. It encodes CASSRLIGQGNTEAFF. The whole variable domain, remainder taken from reference TRBV5-6 and TRBJ1-1, is DAGVTQSPTHLIKTRGQQVTLRCSPKSGHDTVSWYQQALGQGPQFIFQYYEEEERQRGNFPDRFSGHQFPNYSSELNVNALLLGDSALYLCASSRLIGQGNTEAFFGQGTRLTVV.

The chain has TRBV6-1 and TRBJ1-5; D is possibly TRBD1 (5 bases). V dropped 0 bases and J dropped 5 bases, with 8 bases sitting between them. This CDR3 region has 14 residues. Germline CDR1 and CDR2: MNHNS and SASEGT. In DNA form, the CDR3 reads TGTGCCAGCAGTGAAGCTGGGACTGATCAGCCCCAGCATTTT. This gives the protein CASSEAGTDQPQHF.

The chain links TRBV10-3 to TRBJ2-2; tentatively, D is TRBD2 (6 bases). The V and J ends lost 0 bases and 5 bases respectively, with 16 bases between them. Germline assignment: CDR1 ENHRY and CDR2 SYGVKD. This CDR3 is built from 17 residues. The CDR3 sequence: CAISESAWRGDTGELFF. The CDR3 DNA is TGTGCCATCAGTGAGTCGGCCTGGAGGGGAGATACCGGGGAGCTGTTTTTT.

This clone came up once. The V and J genes are TRBV9 and TRBJ2-5; unclear D gene. Between the trimmed V and J ends, which lost 0 bases and 5 bases, there was a span of 11 bases. This CDR3 comprises 14 residues. CDR1 and CDR2 from the germline V gene are SGDLS and YYNGEE. The CDR3 spells CASSVAYARETQYF. Here the CDR3 DNA reads TGTGCCAGCAGCGTAGCTTACGCCAGGGAGACCCAGTACTTC.